A selection of T cell receptor beta chains follows, all from one sample in a study of tumor-infiltrating lymphocytes in primary liver carcinoma. TCRdb itself ran the multiplex PCR reads through MiXCR, one entry per CDR3 protein. The sample shows fewer than 400,000 distinct CDR3 sequences, roughly two thirds of them seen only once. Input material: peripheral blood. The receptors derive from a man in his forties or fifties with primary liver carcinoma and hepatitis B virus infection. The CDR3 runs from the conserved cysteine through the conserved F or W. The size of a clone is reported for some rows only, either as once, few or many, or as a class for expanded clones.

clone size: NA
V gene: TRBV4-1
CDR3 protein: CASSHTVVGANEQFF

clone size: few
V gene: TRBV30
CDR3 protein: CAWTSGYNSPLHF

clone size: NA
V gene: TRBV29-1
CDR3 protein: CSRALGWAMNTEAFF

clone size: NA
V gene: TRBV7-9
CDR3 protein: CASSPQGQGPYEQYF

clone size: NA
V gene: TRBV19
CDR3 protein: CASSTPLGGNEQFF

clone size: many
V gene: TRBV29-1
CDR3 protein: CSVSNGTSGGKTQYF

clone size: NA
V gene: TRBV4-1
CDR3 protein: CASSQEELGLGELFF

clone size: NA
V gene: TRBV24-1
CDR3 protein: CATSDPQGGGVNVLTF

clone size: NA
V gene: TRBV4-2
CDR3 protein: CASSQRLASRGVDTQYF

clone size: NA
V gene: TRBV6-4
CDR3 protein: CASSVQRGNTDTQYF

clone size: NA
V gene: TRBV5-4
CDR3 protein: CASSLAASVNYGYTF

clone size: NA
V gene: TRBV27
CDR3 protein: CASSSPRTGDNEQFF

clone size: few
V gene: TRBV5-5
CDR3 protein: CASSPRVRGPQHF

clone size: NA
V gene: TRBV11-2
CDR3 protein: CAISLGTSASTDTQYF

clone size: many
V gene: TRBV6-1
CDR3 protein: CASSEGTSGAEQFF